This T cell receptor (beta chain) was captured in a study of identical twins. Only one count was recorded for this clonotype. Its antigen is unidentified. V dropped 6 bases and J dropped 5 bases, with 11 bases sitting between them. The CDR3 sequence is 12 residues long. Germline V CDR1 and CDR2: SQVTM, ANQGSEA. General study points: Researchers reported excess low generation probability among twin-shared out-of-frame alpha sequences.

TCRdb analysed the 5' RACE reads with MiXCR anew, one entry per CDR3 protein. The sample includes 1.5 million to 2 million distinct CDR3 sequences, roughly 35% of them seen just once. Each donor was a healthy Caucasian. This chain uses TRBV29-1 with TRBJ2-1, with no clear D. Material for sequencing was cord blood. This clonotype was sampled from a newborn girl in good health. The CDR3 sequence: CSVAHGNNEQFF. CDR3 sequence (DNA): TGCAGCGTCGCGCACGGCAACAATGAGCAGTTCTTC.